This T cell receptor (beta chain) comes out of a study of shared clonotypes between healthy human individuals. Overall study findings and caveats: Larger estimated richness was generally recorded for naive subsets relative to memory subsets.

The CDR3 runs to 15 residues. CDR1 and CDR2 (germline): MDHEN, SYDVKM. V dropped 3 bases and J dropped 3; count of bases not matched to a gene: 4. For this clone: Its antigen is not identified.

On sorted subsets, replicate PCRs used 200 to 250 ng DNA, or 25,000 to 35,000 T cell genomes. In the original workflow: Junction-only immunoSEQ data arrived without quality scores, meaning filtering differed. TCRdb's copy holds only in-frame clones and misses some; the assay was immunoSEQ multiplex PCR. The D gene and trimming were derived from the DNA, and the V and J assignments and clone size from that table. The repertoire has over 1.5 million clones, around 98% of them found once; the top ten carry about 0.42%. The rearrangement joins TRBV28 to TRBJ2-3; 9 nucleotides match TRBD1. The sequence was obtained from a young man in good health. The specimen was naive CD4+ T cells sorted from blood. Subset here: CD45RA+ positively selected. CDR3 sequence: CASSLVQGATDTQYF. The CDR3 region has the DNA TGTGCCAGCAGTTTGGTACAGGGGGCGACAGATACGCAGTATTTT.